Below, 25 T cell receptor beta chains from the same sample are listed, as sequenced in a study of OX40 agonist ivuxolimab in advanced cancers. Here immunoSEQ multiplex PCR was the method, and the copy in TCRdb shows in-frame clones only, minus some. The profile shows approximately 40,000 clones, approximately 80% of them singletons. Sequencing was performed on CD4+ or CD8+ T cells sorted from blood, taken in a trial of the OX40 agonist ivuxolimab. Source of these receptors: an adult with an advanced solid tumor such as melanoma, head and neck, liver or kidney cancer.

The chain couples TRBV13 to TRBJ1-2; a weak D match, TRBD1 (5 bases). Trimming pared 3 bases from V and 3 bases from J, leaving 8 bases between. The CDR3 covers 13 residues. Germline CDR1 PRHDT, CDR2 FYEKMQ (reference sequence). The CDR3 region is CASSFDRDYGYTF. The CDR3 region has the DNA TGTGCCAGCAGCTTCGACAGAGACTATGGCTACACCTTC.

The V gene is TRBV25-1, the J gene TRBJ2-1; 11 nucleotides agree with TRBD2. The germline V gene encodes CDR1 MGHDK and CDR2 SYGVNS. The CDR3 sequence is 15 residues long. J gave up 8 bases and V 4 bases, and 7 bases lay outside the gene matches. For the CDR3, the DNA is TGTGCCAGCAGTGCCACTAGCGGGAGTTCACATGAGCAGTTCTTC. This translates into CASSATSGSSHEQFF.

This clone appeared once. The genes are TRBV27 and TRBJ2-7, with D unclear. The V gene's germline CDR1 is MNHEY and CDR2 SMNVEV (reference sequence). CDR3 size: 15 residues. V was trimmed by 0 bases and J by 0 bases, leaving 9 bases between them. The CDR3 coding sequence is TGTGCCAGCAGTTTATCTGTTGAAAGCTCCTACGAGCAGTACTTC. This codes for CASSLSVESSYEQYF.

This clone came up once. The CDR3 region has the DNA TGTGCCTGGAGTGATTTCTCTGGGGCCAACGTCCTGACTTTC. Translated: CAWSDFSGANVLTF. This rearrangement joins TRBV30 to TRBJ2-6; D is uncertain. With 1 base removed from V and 0 bases from J, the gap between germline ends came to 4 bases. CDR3 length equals 14 residues. Per the germline V gene, CDR1 is GTSNPN and CDR2 is SVGIG (reference sequence).

By sample fraction, this clone is medium-sized. The same CDR3 also results from other DNA sequences found in this sample. The J gene is TRBJ1-5, the V gene TRBV7-9; D call uncertain. V was shortened by 0 bases and J by 2 bases, with 5 bases between the two germline ends. Germline V gene data show CDR1 as SEHNR and CDR2 as FQNEAQ (reference sequence). The CDR3 length is 14 residues. As DNA, the CDR3 is TGTGCCAGCAGCTTAGCAGGTGGCAATCAGCCCCAGCATTTT. Translated: CASSLAGGNQPQHF.

This chain connects TRBV5-1 to TRBJ2-1; no clear D. The germline CDR1 and CDR2 sequences are SGHRS and YFSETQ. The CDR3 is 14 amino acids. V lost 4 bases, J lost 8 bases, and 16 bases lay in between. CDR3 nucleotide sequence: TGCGCCAGCAGCCCTATAGGGCTCTTGCATGAGCAGTTCTTC. Residues: CASSPIGLLHEQFF. The whole variable domain, remainder taken from reference TRBV5-1 and TRBJ2-1, is KAGVTQTPRYLIKTRGQQVTLSCSPISGHRSVSWYQQTPGQGLQFLFEYFSETQRNKGNFPGRFSGRQFSNSRSEMNVSTLELGDSALYLCASSPIGLLHEQFFGPGTRLTVL.

The V call is TRBV28, the J call TRBJ2-3; 10 bases map to TRBD2. Germline CDR1 is MDHEN and CDR2 is SYDVKM. The CDR3 runs 15 residues. The junction had 6 bases not matched to a gene; V was cut back by 8 bases and J by 1 base. Here the CDR3 DNA reads TGTGCCAGCCGCAACCTAGCGGGGGGCACAGATACGCAGTATTTT. Translated: CASRNLAGGTDTQYF.

The rearrangement joins TRBV6-1 to TRBJ1-5; 7 bases are a match to TRBD1. Germline assignment: CDR1 MNHNS and CDR2 SASEGT. CDR3 length equals 13 residues. The trim removed 6 bases at V and 7 bases at J, leaving 6 bases unmatched. The CDR3 loop is CASSPGGGQPQHF. The CDR3 DNA reads TGTGCCAGCAGCCCAGGGGGAGGACAGCCCCAGCATTTT.

The genes are TRBV5-6 and TRBJ2-2; D is possibly TRBD1 or TRBD2 (5 bases each). Between the trimmed V and J ends, which lost 3 bases and 6 bases, there was a span of 6 bases. CDR3 length: 12 amino acids. CDR1 is SGHDT and CDR2 is YYEEEE in the germline V gene. In DNA, the CDR3 is TGTGCCAGCAGCTGGGGGTCCGGGGAGCTGTTTTTT. This translates into CASSWGSGELFF.

This clone was seen a handful of times. DNA for the CDR3: TGCGCCAGCAGCCAAGGCCGCACAGATACGCAGTATTTT. Translation: CASSQGRTDTQYF. The chain couples TRBV4-3 to TRBJ2-3; D unresolved. There are 13 residues in the CDR3. Trimming shortened V by 1 base and J by 1 base, and 3 bases separated the two germline ends. Germline CDR1 and CDR2: LGHNA and YSLEER.

The V and J genes are TRBV6-5 and TRBJ2-1, with D hard to call. The CDR3 is 12 residues long. Trimming shortened V by 5 bases and J by 10 bases, and 12 bases separated the two germline ends. The germline gives CDR1 MNHEY, CDR2 SVGAGI. The CDR3 DNA follows: TGTGCCAGCAGTCCCGGATCGTCCGAGCAGTTCTTC. Amino acids: CASSPGSSEQFF.

The DNA for the CDR3 is TGTGCCAGCAGCTTAGCGACTTCCCCAGGGGGGTACGAGCAGTACTTC. Its translation is CASSLATSPGGYEQYF. The chain employs TRBV7-3 and TRBJ2-7; tentatively, D is TRBD1 (7 bases). The CDR3 covers 16 residues. The V end was cut by 2 bases, the J end by 4 bases, with 18 bases between. Germline CDR1 and CDR2: SGHTA and FQGTGA.

This clone was seen a single time. The CDR3 spells CASSLAQGGMAGELFF. The CDR3 DNA follows: TGTGCCAGCAGCTTGGCCCAAGGGGGTATGGCCGGGGAGCTGTTTTTT. The chain uses TRBV5-4 and TRBJ2-2; possible D gene TRBD1, 6 bases. The CDR3 extends over 16 amino acids. Germline CDR1 SGHNT, CDR2 YYREEE (reference sequence). Trimming took 0 bases from V and 6 from J, leaving 15 bases between them.

The chain uses TRBV7-2 and TRBJ1-2, with D perhaps TRBD1 (6 bases). The V end lost 2 bases, the J end lost 3 bases, and 10 bases lay between the germline ends. The CDR3 consists of 14 residues. Looked up from germline, CDR1 is SGHTA and CDR2 is FQGNSA. CDR3 DNA sequence: TGTGCCAGCAGCTTAAGGGGGGCTGACTATGGCTACACCTTC. Protein: CASSLRGADYGYTF.

The chain recombines TRBV9 with TRBJ1-3; a weak D match, TRBD1 (6 bases). The CDR3 extends over 17 amino acids. Trimming removed 4 bases from V and 4 bases from J, with 21 bases in between. CDR1 and CDR2 (germline): SGDLS, YYNGEE. The CDR3 spells CASSLYRTVEWGNTIYF. As DNA, the CDR3 is TGTGCCAGCAGCCTTTACCGGACAGTTGAATGGGGAAACACCATATATTTT.

The genes are TRBV9 and TRBJ1-6; unclear D gene. V lost 0 bases, J lost 6 bases, and 1 base lay in between. This CDR3 region has 12 residues. Germline values: CDR1 SGDLS, CDR2 YYNGEE. DNA of the CDR3: TGTGCCAGCAGCGTAGGTAATTCACCCCTCCACTTT. Amino acid sequence: CASSVGNSPLHF.

The rearrangement joins TRBV9 to TRBJ2-3, with TRBD2 matching over 8 bases. CDR1 and CDR2 from the germline V gene are SGDLS and YYNGEE. The CDR3 is 15 residues long. V lost 0 bases and J lost 3; bases outside the gene matches: 3. CDR3 coding DNA: TGTGCCAGCAGCGTAGATGGACTAGCTACAGATACGCAGTATTTT. Amino acid sequence: CASSVDGLATDTQYF.

The chain employs TRBV9 and TRBJ2-3; TRBD2 matches 13 bases. The V gene's germline CDR1 is SGDLS and CDR2 YYNGEE. CDR3 length equals 15 residues. Trimming took 0 bases from V and 7 from J; bases not matched to a gene: 2. The CDR3 loop is CASSVAGTSGNTQYF. DNA for the CDR3: TGTGCCAGCAGCGTAGCCGGGACTAGCGGGAATACGCAGTATTTT.

The rearrangement joins TRBV27 to TRBJ2-2; D remains unclear. V was trimmed by 1 base and J by 0 bases, leaving 3 bases between them. The germline V gene encodes CDR1 MNHEY and CDR2 SMNVEV (reference sequence). The CDR3 contains 14 residues. The CDR3 loop is CASSLLSNTGELFF. DNA for the CDR3: TGTGCCAGCAGTTTATTGTCGAACACCGGGGAGCTGTTTTTT.

The V call is TRBV25-1, the J call TRBJ1-1, with D possibly matching TRBD1 (5 bases). V lost 6 bases to trimming and J lost 3 bases, with 14 bases between them. The CDR3 contains 14 residues. Germline lookup yields CDR1 MGHDK and CDR2 SYGVNS. Here the CDR3 DNA reads TGTGCCAGCAGCAAGGGGATTGTGTACACTGAAGCTTTCTTT. Protein: CASSKGIVYTEAFF.

The V and J genes are TRBV18 and TRBJ2-3; possible D gene TRBD2, 6 bases. The germline V and J ends were trimmed by 3 bases and 1 base, with 17 bases remaining between them. This CDR3 contains 17 residues. The V gene's germline CDR1 is KGHSH and CDR2 LQKENI. Here the CDR3 reads CASSPRDSPDGTDTQYF. Written as DNA, the CDR3 is TGTGCCAGCTCACCTCGGGACTCCCCCGATGGCACAGATACGCAGTATTTT. Supplemented by reference TRBV18 and TRBJ2-3, the full variable domain reads NAGVMQNPRHLVRRRGQEARLRCSPMKGHSHVYWYRQLPEEGLKFMVYLQKENIIDESGMPKERFSAEFPKEGPSILRIQQVVRGDSAAYFCASSPRDSPDGTDTQYFGPGTRLTVL.

This clone is a singleton in its sample. The rearrangement uses TRBV28 and TRBJ1-2; D unclear. V dropped 6 bases and J dropped 3 bases, with 17 bases sitting between them. Germline V gives CDR1 MDHEN, CDR2 SYDVKM. The CDR3 runs 15 residues. The CDR3 DNA sequence: TGTGCCAGCAGATGGACGGGAGGTAATTACTATGGCTACACCTTC. This gives the protein CASRWTGGNYYGYTF.

V gene TRBV4-3 combines with J gene TRBJ1-2; 7 bases agree with TRBD1. The germline gives CDR1 LGHNA, CDR2 YSLEER. The CDR3 covers 14 residues. V was clipped by 0 bases and J by 5 bases; unmatched bases: 3. The CDR3 loop is CASSQDKQGYGYTF. The CDR3 DNA is TGCGCCAGCAGCCAAGACAAACAGGGGTATGGCTACACCTTC.

The chain has TRBV7-6 and TRBJ1-1, with 7 bases that match TRBD1. Germline lookup yields CDR1 SGHVS and CDR2 FNYEAQ. V was clipped by 4 bases and J by 8 bases; unmatched bases: 7. This CDR3 has 13 residues. The CDR3 sequence: CASSSPLTGEAFF. The CDR3 DNA is TGTGCCAGCAGCTCACCGTTGACAGGGGAAGCTTTCTTT.

J is TRBJ2-1 and V is TRBV14; 7 nucleotides align to TRBD2. The CDR3 length is 11 residues. Looked up from germline, CDR1 is SGHDN and CDR2 is FVKESK. The junction had 1 base not matched to a gene; V was cut back by 5 bases and J by 9 bases. The CDR3 spells CASSGGGEQFF. Written as DNA, the CDR3 is TGTGCCAGCAGCGGCGGGGGTGAGCAGTTCTTC.